These 31 T cell receptor beta chains originate from one sample sequenced in a study of T cell changes during pregnancy in multiple sclerosis. Libraries were prepared by immunoSEQ multiplex PCR; TCRdb keeps only in-frame clonotypes and omits some of them. The sample includes 40,000 or so clones, approximately 92% seen only once; the top ten take approximately 13%. The material was CD8+ T cells from peripheral blood mononuclear cells, obtained in the first trimester of pregnancy. These receptors all stem from a female donor with multiple sclerosis, enrolled in a pregnancy study.

V is TRBV2 and J is TRBJ1-5; weak D call: TRBD1 (6 bases). Trimming removed 2 bases at V and 7 bases at J, with 15 bases between. Per germline, CDR1 SNHLY and CDR2 FYNNEI. The CDR3 is 15 amino acids. Here the CDR3 reads CASSEYGQGSQPQHF. CDR3 sequence (DNA): TGTGCCAGCAGTGAATATGGTCAGGGGTCCCAGCCCCAGCATTTT. Together with reference TRBV2 and TRBJ1-5, the CDR3 gives the full variable domain: EPEVTQTPSHQVTQMGQEVILRCVPISNHLYFYWYRQILGQKVEFLVSFYNNEISEKSEIFDDQFSVERPDGSNFTLKIRSTKLEDSAMYFCASSEYGQGSQPQHFGDGTRLSIL.

This clone was detected only once. The rearrangement links TRBV9 to TRBJ2-2, with D perhaps TRBD2 (6 bases). From germline, CDR1 is SGDLS and CDR2 YYNGEE. V gave up 4 bases and J gave up 5 bases, with 12 bases separating them. The CDR3 length is 14 residues. CDR3 sequence: CASSRTLATGELFF. In DNA form, the CDR3 reads TGTGCCAGCAGCCGGACGCTAGCGACCGGGGAGCTGTTTTTT.

The chain recombines TRBV23-1 with TRBJ2-7; 7 bases line up with TRBD1. TRBV23-1 is given ORF status, its function remaining uncertain. The V segment lost 4 bases and the J segment 2 bases; nucleotides outside the gene matches: 11. This CDR3 spans 16 amino acids. The CDR3 here is CASSPRPPGQPYEQYF. Here the CDR3 DNA reads TGCGCCAGCAGTCCCAGACCCCCGGGACAGCCCTACGAGCAGTACTTC.

The rearrangement joins TRBV7-3 to TRBJ2-3; D may be TRBD2 (6 bases). The CDR3 is 17 residues long. Germline V gene data show CDR1 as SGHTA and CDR2 as FQGTGA. V was clipped by 2 bases and J by 5 bases, with 20 bases between them. The CDR3 DNA follows: TGTGCCAGCAGCTTAGGCACACTAGCCGAACCTCGAGATACGCAGTATTTT. Translated, it gives CASSLGTLAEPRDTQYF.

The rearrangement links TRBV6-5 to TRBJ2-1; 7 positions match TRBD1. The germline V gene has CDR1 MNHEY and CDR2 SVGAGI. The CDR3 length is 15 residues. V shed 5 bases and J 5 bases; nucleotides not matched to a gene: 9. Here the CDR3 DNA reads TGTGCCAGCAGTCAGCGAGGACAGGAGGACAATGAGCAGTTCTTC. Translated: CASSQRGQEDNEQFF.

The rearrangement uses TRBV28 and TRBJ2-3; 9 nucleotides align to TRBD2. Germline CDR1 reads MDHEN; CDR2 reads SYDVKM. The CDR3 extends over 17 amino acids. Trimming took 4 bases from V and 1 from J; bases not matched to a gene: 9. The CDR3 region is CASSSPRIAGGTDTQYF. CDR3 in DNA: TGTGCCAGCAGTTCCCCCCGGATAGCGGGGGGCACAGATACGCAGTATTTT.

The chain links TRBV18 to TRBJ2-3; 8 bases align to TRBD2. V gave up 4 bases and J gave up 1 base; unmatched junction bases: 1. The germline V gene has CDR1 KGHSH and CDR2 LQKENI. The CDR3 runs to 14 residues. The CDR3 region has the DNA TGTGCCAGCTCACTTAGCGGGGGCACAGATACGCAGTATTTT. This codes for CASSLSGGTDTQYF.

V usage is TRBV5-1 and J usage is TRBJ2-5, with a tentative D call TRBD1 (6 bases). Germline V CDR1 and CDR2: SGHRS, YFSETQ. This CDR3 is built from 14 residues. V was shortened by 1 base and J by 1 base, with 8 bases between the two germline ends. CDR3 coding DNA: TGCGCCAGCAGCTTGACAGGGATCCAAGAGACCCAGTACTTC. Residues: CASSLTGIQETQYF.

The chain couples TRBV13 to TRBJ2-7; TRBD1 is a possible D gene (5 bases). The CDR3 extends over 15 amino acids. Germline V gene sequence: CDR1 PRHDT, CDR2 FYEKMQ (reference sequence). V was pared by 7 bases and J by 0 bases, with 16 bases between. The CDR3, as DNA: TGTGCCAGCAAAATATTTGGGGCTAGCTCCTACGAGCAGTACTTC. Translation: CASKIFGASSYEQYF.

The chain has TRBV5-6 and TRBJ1-1, with D tentatively TRBD1 (6 bases). The germline V and J ends were trimmed by 3 bases and 3 bases, with 15 bases remaining between them. The CDR3 is 15 amino acids. Germline V lookup: CDR1 SGHDT, CDR2 YYEEEE. CDR3 DNA: TGTGCCAGCAGCTCACAAGGGGGTCAGGACACTGAAGCTTTCTTT. It is translated as CASSSQGGQDTEAFF. The full variable domain, in which reference TRBV5-6 and TRBJ1-1 provide the parts outside the CDR3, is DAGVTQSPTHLIKTRGQQVTLRCSPKSGHDTVSWYQQALGQGPQFIFQYYEEEERQRGNFPDRFSGHQFPNYSSELNVNALLLGDSALYLCASSSQGGQDTEAFFGQGTRLTVV.

This chain joins TRBV10-1 and TRBJ2-3, with TRBD2 matching over 9 bases. Per the germline V gene, CDR1 is WNHNN and CDR2 is SYGVQD (reference sequence). J was trimmed by 2 bases and V by 5 bases; bases with no gene match: 2. This CDR3 contains 14 residues. The DNA of the CDR3 is TGCGCCAGCAGTAGCGGGGGGCCCACAGATACGCAGTATTTT. As protein: CASSSGGPTDTQYF.

The chain carries TRBV5-1 and TRBJ2-2; D may be TRBD1 (6 bases). The V end lost 4 bases, the J end lost 2 bases, and 15 bases lay between the germline ends. The CDR3 spans 16 residues. Germline-derived CDR1 and CDR2 are SGHRS and YFSETQ. This CDR3 is CASSPGQGINTGELFF. The CDR3 nucleotides read TGCGCCAGCAGCCCAGGGCAGGGGATAAACACCGGGGAGCTGTTTTTT.

In its sample, this clone was seen once. The chain is built from TRBV6-4 and TRBJ1-5; D is uncertain. Trimming pared 2 bases from V and 6 bases from J, leaving 23 bases between. Germline V gene sequence: CDR1 MRHNA, CDR2 SNTAGT. This CDR3 is 18 amino acids long. The DNA of the CDR3 is TGTGCCAGCAGTGACCCCGGGTGGTTGGAGGGTGAGCGTCAGCCCCAGCATTTT. Its protein is CASSDPGWLEGERQPQHF.

This clone was observed a single time. The V gene is TRBV27, the J gene TRBJ1-2; D is perhaps TRBD1 (5 bases). Germline V gives CDR1 MNHEY, CDR2 SMNVEV (reference sequence). V was clipped by 0 bases and J by 8 bases, with 16 bases between them. CDR3 size: 15 residues. This CDR3 reads CASSLSGGAVGGYTF. The CDR3 DNA is TGTGCCAGCAGTTTATCGGGGGGTGCGGTGGGCGGCTACACCTTC.

This chain connects TRBV6-1 to TRBJ2-1, with 11 bases lining up with TRBD2. This CDR3 is built from 15 residues. Per the germline V gene, CDR1 is MNHNS and CDR2 is SASEGT. J lost 5 bases, V lost 7 bases, and 7 bases had no gene match. This CDR3 reads CASTPTSGVNNEQFF. The DNA of the CDR3 is TGTGCCAGCACCCCGACTAGCGGGGTAAACAATGAGCAGTTCTTC.

The rearrangement links TRBV11-3 to TRBJ2-1; D remains unclear. Germline assignment: CDR1 SGHNT and CDR2 YENEEA. The CDR3 contains 14 residues. Trimming took off 0 bases at V and 5 bases at J, with 8 bases between the two ends. The CDR3 region has the DNA TGTGCCAGCAGCTTAGATCCCAGCGACAATGAGCAGTTCTTC. Its translation: CASSLDPSDNEQFF. The full variable domain, rest sourced from reference TRBV11-3 and TRBJ2-1, is EAGVVQSPRYKIIEKKQPVAFWCNPISGHNTLYWYLQNLGQGPELLIRYENEEAVDDSQLPKDRFSAERLKGVDSTLKIQPAELGDSAVYLCASSLDPSDNEQFFGPGTRLTVL.

The chain recombines TRBV7-9 with TRBJ2-7, with TRBD1 as a possible D gene (5 bases). Trimming cost V 1 base and J 6 bases, with 19 bases left between them. The V gene's germline CDR1 is SEHNR and CDR2 FQNEAQ (reference sequence). The CDR3 contains 16 residues. In nucleotides, the CDR3 is TGTGCCAGCAGCTTAGGTCCAGGGCGGTCAGTAGGCGAGCAGTACTTC. Protein product: CASSLGPGRSVGEQYF.

The genes are TRBV9 and TRBJ2-1, with 8 bases matching TRBD2. V was pared by 0 bases and J by 8 bases, with 7 bases of the junction left unmatched. The CDR3 contains 15 residues. Germline V gene data show CDR1 as SGDLS and CDR2 as YYNGEE. The CDR3 DNA reads as TGTGCCAGCAGCGTAGAACGGGGGGGCCGAGATGAGCAGTTCTTC. Its protein product is CASSVERGGRDEQFF.

This clone was recorded only once. The chain joins TRBV11-3 to TRBJ2-1; 9 bases agree with TRBD1. This CDR3 comprises 17 residues. Germline assignment: CDR1 SGHNT and CDR2 YENEEA. V gave up 5 bases and J gave up 0 bases; unmatched junction bases: 8. The CDR3 is CASSEGQGKGSYNEQFF. CDR3 DNA: TGTGCCAGCAGCGAGGGACAGGGAAAAGGCTCCTACAATGAGCAGTTCTTC.

The chain joins TRBV6-5 to TRBJ1-4; 9 bases map to TRBD1. Trimming removed 6 bases from V and 7 bases from J; junction bases left unmatched: 9. This CDR3 spans 15 amino acids. Germline V gene lookup returns CDR1 MNHEY and CDR2 SVGAGI. DNA of the CDR3: TGTGCCAGCAGACCCGAACAGGGGGCTTTTGAAAAACTGTTTTTT. It encodes CASRPEQGAFEKLFF.

This chain uses TRBV6-5 with TRBJ1-1, with TRBD1 as a possible D gene (5 bases). V dropped 6 bases and J dropped 1 base, with 9 bases sitting between them. The CDR3 extends over 13 amino acids. Per germline, CDR1 MNHEY and CDR2 SVGAGI. The CDR3 DNA sequence: TGTGCCAGCAGGCAGGGCCAGAACACTGAAGCTTTCTTT. It yields the protein CASRQGQNTEAFF.

The genes are TRBV6-1 and TRBJ2-7, with 8 positions matching TRBD1. J was trimmed by 0 bases and V by 6 bases; bases with no gene match: 4. The CDR3 consists of 14 residues. Germline loops: CDR1 MNHNS, CDR2 SASEGT. The CDR3 protein is CASRGQGDSYEQYF. CDR3 bases: TGTGCCAGCAGAGGACAGGGAGACTCCTACGAGCAGTACTTC.

This clone was seen once. This rearrangement joins TRBV15 to TRBJ2-1, with TRBD1 matching 9 bases. The CDR3 sequence is 17 residues long. V gave up 3 bases and J gave up 6 bases; unmatched junction bases: 12. Germline values: CDR1 LNHNV, CDR2 YYDKDF (reference sequence). The DNA for the CDR3 is TGTGCCACCAGCAGTCCTAACTCGGGACAGGGACTCAATGAGCAGTTCTTC. This codes for CATSSPNSGQGLNEQFF.

For the CDR3, the DNA is TGTGCCAGCAGCGGCGGGGCATGGGCGGGGGGGCCCGTGGGTACGCAGTATTTT. Protein product: CASSGGAWAGGPVGTQYF. This rearrangement joins TRBV9 to TRBJ2-3; TRBD2 agrees at 9 bases. The V gene's germline CDR1 is SGDLS and CDR2 YYNGEE. The J segment lost 8 bases and the V segment lost 3 bases, leaving 19 bases of the junction unmatched. The CDR3 loop spans 18 amino acids.

V usage is TRBV5-5 and J usage is TRBJ2-7; TRBD1 matches 8 bases. Unmatched junction bases numbered 6, after V lost 0 bases and J lost 4 bases. This CDR3 is 15 amino acids long. Germline V gene data show CDR1 as SGHKS and CDR2 as YYEKEE (reference sequence). The CDR3 loop is CASSLGHTGGYEQYF. CDR3 nucleotides: TGTGCCAGCAGCTTGGGGCATACAGGGGGGTACGAGCAGTACTTC.

The gene calls are TRBV9 and TRBJ2-7, with a weak D call TRBD1 (6 bases). Per the germline V gene, CDR1 is SGDLS and CDR2 is YYNGEE. Between the trimmed V and J ends, which lost 0 bases and 3 bases, there was a span of 13 bases. The CDR3 spans 15 residues. The CDR3, as DNA: TGTGCCAGCAGCGTAGGGGCAGGGGAAGGCTACGAGCAGTACTTC. Its translation is CASSVGAGEGYEQYF.

The V gene is TRBV7-6, the J gene TRBJ2-7; the D gene is possibly TRBD2 (6 bases). This CDR3 region has 12 residues. Germline V gene data show CDR1 as SGHVS and CDR2 as FNYEAQ. V lost 4 bases to trimming and J lost 7 bases, with 11 bases between them. For the CDR3, the DNA is TGTGCCAGCAGCTCCCCGGAGGGGGAGCAGTACTTC. Amino acid sequence: CASSSPEGEQYF.

This chain joins TRBV27 and TRBJ2-6, with TRBD1 matching 7 bases. CDR1 MNHEY and CDR2 SMNVEV come from the germline V gene (reference sequence). The length of the CDR3 is 16 residues. V shed 6 bases and J 0 bases; nucleotides not matched to a gene: 5. As DNA, the CDR3 is TGTGCCAGCAGCCCGGGACAGAGCTCTGGGGCCAACGTCCTGACTTTC. Translation gives CASSPGQSSGANVLTF.

The gene calls are TRBV7-6 and TRBJ2-1, with 8 bases matching TRBD2. The CDR3 contains 15 residues. Per germline, CDR1 SGHVS and CDR2 FNYEAQ. Losses at the gene ends were 6 bases for V and 0 bases for J; bases not matched to a gene: 4. The CDR3 DNA sequence: TGTGCCAGCAGGTCCGGGACTAGCTCCTACAATGAGCAGTTCTTC. Translated: CASRSGTSSYNEQFF.

The chain has TRBV7-6 and TRBJ2-7; D is undetermined. Deletions cut 2 bases from V and 5 bases from J, with 13 bases between. The CDR3 consists of 14 residues. The V gene's germline CDR1 is SGHVS and CDR2 FNYEAQ. The CDR3 DNA is TGTGCCAGCAGCTTAATGCTGGGTAGCCACGAGCAGTACTTC. It specifies CASSLMLGSHEQYF.

This chain connects TRBV6-5 to TRBJ2-1, with TRBD2 matching over 10 bases. Germline V lookup: CDR1 MNHEY, CDR2 SVGAGI. V shed 6 bases and J 9 bases; nucleotides not matched to a gene: 8. This CDR3 is 14 amino acids long. CDR3 in DNA: TGTGCCAGCAGAACGAGCGGGGGGGCAGCTGAGCAGTTCTTC. Its protein is CASRTSGGAAEQFF.